This T cell receptor beta chain was captured in a study of T cells in tuberculosis. Overall study: Samples predate treatment or fall within its first 7 days. Notes on the study in general: Classification accuracy was 87% (AUROC over 0.85) with the GMM-specific repertoire. Active tuberculosis alpha repertoires lay closer to GMM-specific TCRs than controls'.

Method: immunoSEQ multiplex PCR; TCRdb's copy keeps in-frame clones and lacks some. This repertoire shows roughly 32,000 clones, approximately 93% found once; its top ten account for over 9.5%. Comments on this clone: Its target is unknown.

Time point denoted: new active TB diagnosis, blood taken before or within 7 days of starting treatment. The V gene's germline CDR1 is LNHDA and CDR2 SQIVND (reference sequence). This CDR3 has 14 residues. The V end lost 7 bases, the J end lost 3 bases, and 15 bases lay between the germline ends. The starting material was PBMCs, obtained at tuberculosis diagnosis. The TCR sequence derives from an adult with tuberculosis. The chain carries TRBV19 and TRBJ1-2; D uncertain. In DNA form, the CDR3 reads TGTGCCAGTACTTTCTCCGGGTTCGACTATGGCTACACCTTC. This codes for CASTFSGFDYGYTF.